The rows below give T cell receptor beta chains drawn from one sample of a study of OX40 agonist ivuxolimab in advanced cancers. Sequencing was performed with immunoSEQ multiplex PCR; in TCRdb, only in-frame clones are kept and a portion is missing. The sample contains 25,000 to 30,000 clones, about 85% of which appear only once. Specimen: CD4+ or CD8+ T cells sorted from blood, collected in a trial of the OX40 agonist ivuxolimab. The receptors originated from an adult with an advanced solid tumor such as melanoma, head and neck, liver or kidney cancer. Both conserved end residues are part of each CDR3. The D gene is left open where the match is weak. Clone size appears in some rows only: once, few, many, or a class for an expanded clone.

>.|TRBV7-9|.|TRBJ2-1
CASSLAWSLFF
TGTGCCAGCAGCTTAGCCTGGTCGTTGTTCTTC
>.|TRBV2|.|TRBJ2-7
CASTRDVSEQYF
TGTGCCAGCACTCGGGACGTTAGCGAGCAGTACTTC
>few|TRBV5-4|TRBD1|TRBJ2-2
CASRLNRGTGELFF
TGTGCCAGCAGGCTAAACAGGGGCACCGGGGAGCTGTTTTTT
>once|TRBV19|TRBD2|TRBJ2-3
CASSIVSGGYNTQYF
TGTGCCAGTAGTATAGTTAGCGGGGGGTACAATACGCAGTATTTT
>once|TRBV7-9|TRBD1|TRBJ2-2
CASSSTGFNTGELFF
TGTGCCAGCAGTTCGACAGGGTTCAACACCGGGGAGCTGTTTTTT
>hyperexpanded|TRBV6-1|TRBD1|TRBJ2-3
CASSDGQGSDTQYF
TGTGCCAGCAGTGATGGACAGGGGTCAGATACGCAGTATTTT
>.|TRBV4-1|.|TRBJ2-7
CASSQGRQGALTYEQYF
TGCGCCAGCAGCCAGGGCCGGCAGGGCGCCTTAACGTACGAGCAGTACTTC
>.|TRBV2|TRBD1|TRBJ2-1
CARQGDPSYNEQFF
TGTGCCCGCCAGGGGGACCCCTCCTACAATGAGCAGTTCTTC
>.|TRBV25-1|.|TRBJ2-7
CASRGLGRPYEQYF
TGTGCCAGCAGGGGCCTGGGGCGACCTTACGAGCAGTACTTC
>few|TRBV4-2|TRBD2|TRBJ2-2
CASSQDPGGGTGELFF
TGTGCCAGCAGCCAAGATCCGGGAGGGGGAACCGGGGAGCTGTTTTTT
>once|TRBV7-6|TRBD1|TRBJ1-1
CASSLVGDRRNTEAFF
TGTGCCAGCAGCTTAGTCGGGGACAGGAGGAACACTGAAGCTTTCTTT
>.|TRBV2|TRBD2|TRBJ2-7
CASSEAPGRYEQYF
TGTGCCAGCAGTGAAGCGCCCGGGAGGTACGAGCAGTACTTC
>few|TRBV11-3|TRBD1|TRBJ1-4
CASSSWVQGAGEKLFF
TGTGCCAGCAGCTCCTGGGTGCAGGGGGCAGGTGAAAAACTGTTTTTT
>.|TRBV10-3|.|TRBJ1-2
CAISESGGSNYGYTF
TGTGCCATCAGTGAGTCCGGGGGGTCTAACTATGGCTACACCTTC
>.|TRBV7-9|.|TRBJ2-3
CASSPADTQYF
TGTGCCAGCAGCCCTGCAGATACGCAGTATTTT
>.|TRBV7-3|.|TRBJ2-2
CASRLPGYGHTGELFF
TGTGCCAGCAGACTACCAGGGTATGGGCACACCGGGGAGCTGTTTTTT
>once|TRBV29-1|.|TRBJ2-2
CSVEDAKNTGELFF
TGCAGCGTTGAAGATGCTAAAAACACCGGGGAGCTGTTTTTT
>few|TRBV5-1|.|TRBJ2-4
CASSPWSDGNIQYF
TGCGCCAGCAGCCCCTGGTCGGACGGAAACATTCAGTACTTC
>.|TRBV9|.|TRBJ1-5
CASSVGRSNQPQHF
TGTGCCAGCAGCGTAGGGCGGAGCAATCAGCCCCAGCATTTT
>once|TRBV6-5|.|TRBJ2-7
CASSYSMGSEQYF
TGTGCCAGCAGTTACTCGATGGGGAGCGAGCAGTACTTC
>.|TRBV11-3|.|TRBJ1-1
CASSLSRGAFF
TGTGCCAGCAGCTTGAGTAGGGGAGCTTTCTTT
>.|TRBV29-1|TRBD1|TRBJ1-1
CSADRGYTEAFF
TGCAGCGCTGACAGGGGGTATACTGAAGCTTTCTTT